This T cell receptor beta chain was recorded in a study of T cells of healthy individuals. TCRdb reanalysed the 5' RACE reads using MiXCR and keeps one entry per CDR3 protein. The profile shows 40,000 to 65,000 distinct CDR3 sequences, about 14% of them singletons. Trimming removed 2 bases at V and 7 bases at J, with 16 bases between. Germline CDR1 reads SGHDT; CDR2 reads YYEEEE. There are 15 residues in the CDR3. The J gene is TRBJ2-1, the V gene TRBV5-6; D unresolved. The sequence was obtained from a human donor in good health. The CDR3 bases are TGTGCCAGCAGCTTTGTAACAGTTGGAAAGAATGAGCAGTTCTTC. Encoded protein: CASSFVTVGKNEQFF. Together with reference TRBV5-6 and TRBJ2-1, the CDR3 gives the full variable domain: DAGVTQSPTHLIKTRGQQVTLRCSPKSGHDTVSWYQQALGQGPQFIFQYYEEEERQRGNFPDRFSGHQFPNYSSELNVNALLLGDSALYLCASSFVTVGKNEQFFGPGTRLTVL.